This TCR beta chain appears in the sequencing data of a study of blood T cell repertoires in COVID-19. Authors' analysis steps: Reference gene primer amplification in the assay estimated nucleated cell counts. TCRdb keeps only in-frame clones here, not all; method: immunoSEQ multiplex PCR. The DNA was the basis for D and trimming; V, J and clone size are from that table. The data contain roughly 280,000 clones, roughly 90% of them singletons. The CDR3 totals 13 residues. V gave up 3 bases and J gave up 6 bases; unmatched junction bases: 4. Germline CDR1 SGHRS, CDR2 YFSETQ. This TCR was recovered from a woman aged 50 to 65 who had recovered from COVID-19. Sequenced material: PBMCs or T cells enriched from blood (not recorded which). The V gene is TRBV5-1, the J gene TRBJ2-7, with 9 bases fitting TRBD2. For the CDR3, the DNA is TGCGCCAGCAGCTCGACTAGCGGAGGCGAGCAGTACTTC. Translating it yields CASSSTSGGEQYF. The full variable domain, rest sourced from reference TRBV5-1 and TRBJ2-7, is KAGVTQTPRYLIKTRGQQVTLSCSPISGHRSVSWYQQTPGQGLQFLFEYFSETQRNKGNFPGRFSGRQFSNSRSEMNVSTLELGDSALYLCASSSTSGGEQYFGPGTRLTVT.